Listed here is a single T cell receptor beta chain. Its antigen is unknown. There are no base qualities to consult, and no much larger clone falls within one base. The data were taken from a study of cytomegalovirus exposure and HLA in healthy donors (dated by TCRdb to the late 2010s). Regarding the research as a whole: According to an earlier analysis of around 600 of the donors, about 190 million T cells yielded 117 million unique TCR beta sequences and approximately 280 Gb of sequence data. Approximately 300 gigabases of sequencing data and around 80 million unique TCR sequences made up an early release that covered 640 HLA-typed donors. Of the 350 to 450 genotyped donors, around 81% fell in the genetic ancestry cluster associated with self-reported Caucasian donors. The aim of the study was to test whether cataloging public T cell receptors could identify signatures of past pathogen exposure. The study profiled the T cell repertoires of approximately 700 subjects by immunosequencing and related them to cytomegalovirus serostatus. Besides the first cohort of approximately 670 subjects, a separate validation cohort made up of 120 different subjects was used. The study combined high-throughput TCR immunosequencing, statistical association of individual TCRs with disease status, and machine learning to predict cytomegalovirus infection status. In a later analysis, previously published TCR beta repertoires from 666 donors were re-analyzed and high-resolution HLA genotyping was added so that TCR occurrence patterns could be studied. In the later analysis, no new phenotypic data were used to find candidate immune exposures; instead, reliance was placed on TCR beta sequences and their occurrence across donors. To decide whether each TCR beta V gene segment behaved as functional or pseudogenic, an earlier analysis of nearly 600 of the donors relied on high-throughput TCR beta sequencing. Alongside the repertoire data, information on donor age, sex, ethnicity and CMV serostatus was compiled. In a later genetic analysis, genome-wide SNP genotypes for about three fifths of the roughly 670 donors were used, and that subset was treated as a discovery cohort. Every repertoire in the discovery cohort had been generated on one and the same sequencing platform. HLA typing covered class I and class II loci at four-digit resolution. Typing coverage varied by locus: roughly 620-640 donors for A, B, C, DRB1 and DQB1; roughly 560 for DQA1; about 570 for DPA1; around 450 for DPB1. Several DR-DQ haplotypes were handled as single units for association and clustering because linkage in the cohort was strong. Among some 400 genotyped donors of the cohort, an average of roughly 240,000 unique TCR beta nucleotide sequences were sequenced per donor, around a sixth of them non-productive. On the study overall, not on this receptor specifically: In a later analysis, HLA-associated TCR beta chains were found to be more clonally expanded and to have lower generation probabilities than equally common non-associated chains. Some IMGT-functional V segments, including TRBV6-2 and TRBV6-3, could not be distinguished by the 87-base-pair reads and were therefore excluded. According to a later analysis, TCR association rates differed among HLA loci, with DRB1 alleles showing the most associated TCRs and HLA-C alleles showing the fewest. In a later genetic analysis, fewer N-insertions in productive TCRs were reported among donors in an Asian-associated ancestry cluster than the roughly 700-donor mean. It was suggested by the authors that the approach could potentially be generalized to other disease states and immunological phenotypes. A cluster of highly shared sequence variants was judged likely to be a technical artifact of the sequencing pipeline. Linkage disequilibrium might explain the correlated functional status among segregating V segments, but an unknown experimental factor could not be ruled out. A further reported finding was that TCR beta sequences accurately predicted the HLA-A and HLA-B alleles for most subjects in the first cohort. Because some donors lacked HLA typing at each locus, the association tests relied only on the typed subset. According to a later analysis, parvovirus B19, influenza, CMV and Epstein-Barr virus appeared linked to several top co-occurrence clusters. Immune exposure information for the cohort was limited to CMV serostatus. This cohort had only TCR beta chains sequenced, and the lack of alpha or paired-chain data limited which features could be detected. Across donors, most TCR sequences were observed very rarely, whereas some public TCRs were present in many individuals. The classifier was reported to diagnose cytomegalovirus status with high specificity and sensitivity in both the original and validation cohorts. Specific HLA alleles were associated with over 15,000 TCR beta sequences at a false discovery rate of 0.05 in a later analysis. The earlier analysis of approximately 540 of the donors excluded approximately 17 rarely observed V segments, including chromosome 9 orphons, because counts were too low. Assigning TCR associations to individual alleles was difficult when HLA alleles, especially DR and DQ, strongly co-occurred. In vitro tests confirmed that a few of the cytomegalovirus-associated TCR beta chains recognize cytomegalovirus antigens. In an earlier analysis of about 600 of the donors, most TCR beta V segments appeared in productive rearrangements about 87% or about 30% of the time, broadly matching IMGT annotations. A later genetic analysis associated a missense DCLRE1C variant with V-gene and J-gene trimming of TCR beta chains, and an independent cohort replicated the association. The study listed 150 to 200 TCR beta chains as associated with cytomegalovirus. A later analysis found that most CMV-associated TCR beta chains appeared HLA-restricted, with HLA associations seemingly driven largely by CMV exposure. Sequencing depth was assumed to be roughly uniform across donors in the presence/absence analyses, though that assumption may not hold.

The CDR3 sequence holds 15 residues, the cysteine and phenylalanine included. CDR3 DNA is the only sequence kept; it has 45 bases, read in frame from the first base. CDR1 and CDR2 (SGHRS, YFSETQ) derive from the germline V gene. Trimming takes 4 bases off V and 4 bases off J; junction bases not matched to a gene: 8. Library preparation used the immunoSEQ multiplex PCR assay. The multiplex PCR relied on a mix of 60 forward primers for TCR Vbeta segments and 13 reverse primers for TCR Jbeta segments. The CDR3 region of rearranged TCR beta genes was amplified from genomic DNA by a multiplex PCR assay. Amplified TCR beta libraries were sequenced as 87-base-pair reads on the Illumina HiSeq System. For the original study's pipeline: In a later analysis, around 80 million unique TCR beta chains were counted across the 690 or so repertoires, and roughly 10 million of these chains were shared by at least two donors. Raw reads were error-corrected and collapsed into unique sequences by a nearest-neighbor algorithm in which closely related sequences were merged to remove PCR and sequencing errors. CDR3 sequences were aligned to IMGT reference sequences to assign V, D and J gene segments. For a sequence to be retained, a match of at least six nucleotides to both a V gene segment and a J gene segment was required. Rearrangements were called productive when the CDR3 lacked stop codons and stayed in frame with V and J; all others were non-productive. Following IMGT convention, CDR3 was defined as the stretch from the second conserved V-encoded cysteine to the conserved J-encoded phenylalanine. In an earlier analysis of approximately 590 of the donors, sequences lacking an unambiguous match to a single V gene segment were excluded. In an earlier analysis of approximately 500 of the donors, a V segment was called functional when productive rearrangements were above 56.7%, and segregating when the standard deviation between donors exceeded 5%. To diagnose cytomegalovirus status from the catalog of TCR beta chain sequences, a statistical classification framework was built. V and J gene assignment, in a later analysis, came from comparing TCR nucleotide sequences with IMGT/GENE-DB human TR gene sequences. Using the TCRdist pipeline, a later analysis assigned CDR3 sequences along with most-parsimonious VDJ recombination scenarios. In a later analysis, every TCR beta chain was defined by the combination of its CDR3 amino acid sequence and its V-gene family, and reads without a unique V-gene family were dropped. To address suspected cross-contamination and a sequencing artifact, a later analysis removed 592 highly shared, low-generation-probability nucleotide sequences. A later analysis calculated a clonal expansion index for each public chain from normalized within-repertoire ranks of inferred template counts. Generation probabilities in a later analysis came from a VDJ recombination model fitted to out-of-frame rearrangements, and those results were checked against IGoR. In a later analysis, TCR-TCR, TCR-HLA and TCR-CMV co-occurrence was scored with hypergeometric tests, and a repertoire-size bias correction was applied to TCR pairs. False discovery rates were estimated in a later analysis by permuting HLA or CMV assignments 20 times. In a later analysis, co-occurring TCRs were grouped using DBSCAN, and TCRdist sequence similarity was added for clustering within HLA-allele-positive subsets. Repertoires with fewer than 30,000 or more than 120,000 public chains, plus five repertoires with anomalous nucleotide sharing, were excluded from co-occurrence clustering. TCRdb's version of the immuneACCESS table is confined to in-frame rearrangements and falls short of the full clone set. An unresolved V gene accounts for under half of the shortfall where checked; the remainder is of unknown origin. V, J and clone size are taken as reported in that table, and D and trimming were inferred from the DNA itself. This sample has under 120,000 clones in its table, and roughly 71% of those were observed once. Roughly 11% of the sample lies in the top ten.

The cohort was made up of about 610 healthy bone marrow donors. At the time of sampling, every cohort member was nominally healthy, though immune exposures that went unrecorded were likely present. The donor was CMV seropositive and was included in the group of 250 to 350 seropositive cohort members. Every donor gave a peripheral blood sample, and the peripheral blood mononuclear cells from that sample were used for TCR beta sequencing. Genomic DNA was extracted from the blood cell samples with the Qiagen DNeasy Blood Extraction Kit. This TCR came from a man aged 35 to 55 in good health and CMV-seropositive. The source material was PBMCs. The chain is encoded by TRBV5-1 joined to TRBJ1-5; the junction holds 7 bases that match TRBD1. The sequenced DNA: TGCGCCAGCAGCCCCGGCGGGACAGATAATCAGCCCCAGCATTTT. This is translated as CASSPGGTDNQPQHF.